This is a list of T cell receptor beta chains from one sample in a study of shared T cell receptors in the human thymus. The assay was immunoSEQ multiplex PCR, and TCRdb's table has in-frame clones only and misses some. This sample carries hundreds of thousands of clones, around nine tenths of them seen once, and the ten largest clones take 0.0085% to 0.012%. A further study also used this sample, focusing on human thymus T cells.

The sample consisted of thymocytes. The receptor source for this set is a boy under three years old with a congenital heart defect. Both conserved end residues are trimmed from each CDR3.

TRBJ2-7,12,TRBV11-2,ASSPDRVKYEQY
TRBJ2-7,14,TRBV7-2,ASSLGSGQGANEQY
TRBJ1-5,10,TRBV7-9,ASSLFDQPQH
TRBJ2-3,13,TRBV6-1,ASSATGLSTDTQY
TRBJ2-1,14,TRBV6-5,ASSSGPGGSGNEQF
TRBJ2-1,13,TRBV5-4,ASSLFDSSYNEQF
TRBJ2-7,15,TRBV7-2,ASSLVGLQQGRYEQY
TRBJ2-3,13,TRBV6-6,ATGRWGQPTDTQY
TRBJ2-1,14,TRBV6-1,ASSAPSGVSYNEQF
TRBJ2-3,14,TRBV29-1,SVDPGGTELTDTQY
TRBJ1-5,13,TRBV16,ASSRRDYSNQPQH
TRBJ1-1,13,TRBV28,ASRGRTDLNTEAF
TRBJ2-4,13,TRBV11-2,ASSFDREGLNIQY
TRBJ2-2,10,TRBV12-5,ASGLYQGELF
TRBJ2-2,13,TRBV9,ASTLGGAGTGELF
TRBJ2-7,10,TRBV14,ASSHHSYEQY
TRBJ2-7,13,TRBV11-2,ASSPRLAGSYEQY
TRBJ1-1,13,TRBV5-1,ASSLVGPGNTEAF
TRBJ2-7,16,TRBV12-5,ASGLVPVLAGVFDEQY
TRBJ2-7,15,TRBV5-1,ASSSSPDPTRVHEQY
TRBJ1-5,13,TRBV27,ASSPDRATNQPQH
TRBJ1-2,13,TRBV4-1,ASSQGRTADYGYT
TRBJ2-2,17,TRBV19,ASSIFSGSWQGLPGELF
TRBJ1-2,13,TRBV6-5,ASSYGGEASYGYT
TRBJ1-2,13,TRBV25-1,ASSPPSGDFYGYT
TRBJ1-2,12,TRBV6-5,ASRTPGRDYGYT
TRBJ2-6,12,TRBV30,AWRGGSGANVLT
TRBJ1-1,16,TRBV7-9,ASSLATGGQGMNTEAF
TRBJ1-5,13,TRBV19,ASTPDRGNNQPQH
TRBJ2-7,12,TRBV5-1,ASSSYRGTYEQY
TRBJ2-7,16,TRBV7-9,ASSSNRQSSGHPYEQY
TRBJ2-1,16,TRBV19,ASSTPPGAVSSYNEQF
TRBJ2-1,13,TRBV7-2,ASSLSAGLNNEQF
TRBJ2-4,11,TRBV2,ASSCGRGHIQY
TRBJ2-5,11,TRBV15,ATSSGREETQY
TRBJ1-4,13,TRBV15,ATSRSGPVWEKLF
TRBJ2-1,14,TRBV28,ASTRLAGGSYNEQF
TRBJ1-1,11,TRBV6-6,ASSYSLGPTAF
TRBJ2-3,12,TRBV7-6,ASSSSGVTDTQY
TRBJ2-2,15,TRBV11-2,ASSLVRRDWNTGELF
TRBJ2-7,12,TRBV4-3,ASSLGLTSYEQY
TRBJ2-2,18,TRBV5-1,ASSLHGGSGRTSKTGELF
TRBJ2-1,12,TRBV4-2,ASSQPPRPNEQF
TRBJ2-7,14,TRBV11-1,ASSRPRDRVTYEQY
TRBJ2-1,13,TRBV4-3,ASSQEGREGQEQF
TRBJ1-4,13,TRBV12-1,ASSSGQGKEEKLF
TRBJ2-7,14,TRBV4-1,ASSQEAALSSYEQY
TRBJ2-3,8,TRBV20-1,SAMFGLAY
TRBJ2-2,14,TRBV4-1,ASSQGRADITGELF
TRBJ2-7,15,TRBV14,ASSQDLLAGPPYEQY
TRBJ2-7,15,TRBV29-1,SVVRAVSPSGRLKQY
TRBJ1-1,9,TRBV20-1,SARERGAAF
TRBJ2-7,14,TRBV6-1,ASSVRDSDLSYEQY
TRBJ1-2,12,TRBV5-1,ASSVDRGGDGYT
TRBJ1-5,12,TRBV12-5,ASGPGGFNQPQH
TRBJ2-3,14,TRBV21-1,ASSTREVRATDTQY
TRBJ1-4,14,TRBV4-1,ASSLEPGQFNEKLF
TRBJ2-1,12,TRBV29-1,SVLRTSGTDEQF
TRBJ2-7,13,TRBV7-6,ASSFSTGKSYEQY
TRBJ2-7,13,TRBV5-6,ASSFGLNSSYEQY